The sequence of this T cell receptor beta chain was determined in a study of cytomegalovirus exposure and HLA in healthy donors. For this clone: Antigen: not known.

Study-wide points: Within the data, a cluster of highly shared sequence variants was likely a sequencing artifact.

This CDR3 comprises 14 residues. Germline CDR1 reads ENHRY; CDR2 reads SYGVKD. V was clipped by 10 bases and J by 7 bases; unmatched bases: 10. The PCR ran on 60 Vbeta and 13 Jbeta primers. Using immunoSEQ multiplex PCR, the repertoire was profiled, and TCRdb retains in-frame clones only, with some absent. This table holds about 240,000 clones, around 80% found once. The donors (healthy individuals) were bone marrow donors. Sequencing was done on a sample of PBMCs. The chain links TRBV10-3 to TRBJ2-1, with 10 bases lining up with TRBD1. The sequence was obtained from a woman between 40 and 55 years old in good health and CMV-seropositive. The CDR3 protein is CANGRDRGMNEQFF. The CDR3 nucleotides read TGTGCCAACGGCCGGGACAGGGGAATGAATGAGCAGTTCTTC.